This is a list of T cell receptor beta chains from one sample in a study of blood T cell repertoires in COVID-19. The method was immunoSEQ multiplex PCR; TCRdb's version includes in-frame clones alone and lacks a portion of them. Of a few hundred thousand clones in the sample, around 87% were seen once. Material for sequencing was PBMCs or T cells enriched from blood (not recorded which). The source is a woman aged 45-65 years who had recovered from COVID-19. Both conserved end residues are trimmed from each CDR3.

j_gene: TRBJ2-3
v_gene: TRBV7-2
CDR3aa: ASSLGKGGAPGY

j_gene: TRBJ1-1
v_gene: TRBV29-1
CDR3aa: SVEATFAEAF

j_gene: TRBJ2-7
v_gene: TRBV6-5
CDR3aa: AGQGQSSYEQY

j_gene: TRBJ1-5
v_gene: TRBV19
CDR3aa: AIGTASNQPQH

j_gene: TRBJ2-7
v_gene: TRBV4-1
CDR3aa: ASSHLPGWTSGREQY

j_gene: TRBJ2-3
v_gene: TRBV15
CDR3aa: ATSRGLLFTDTQY

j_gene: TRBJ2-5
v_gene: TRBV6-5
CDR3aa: ASSPGQGSQTQY

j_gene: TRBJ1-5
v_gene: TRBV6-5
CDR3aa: ASSYSGDWDQPQH

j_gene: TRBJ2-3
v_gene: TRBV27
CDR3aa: ASSAGQILGSTQY

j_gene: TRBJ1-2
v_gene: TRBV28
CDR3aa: ASSLVSGNGYT

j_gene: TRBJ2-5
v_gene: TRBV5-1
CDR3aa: ASSLMDTQETQY

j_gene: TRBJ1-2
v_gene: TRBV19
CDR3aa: ASSMERGYT

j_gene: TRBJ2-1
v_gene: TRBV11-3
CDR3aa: ASSVGSGNNEQF

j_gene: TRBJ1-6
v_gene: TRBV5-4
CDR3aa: ASSLELGVNSPLH

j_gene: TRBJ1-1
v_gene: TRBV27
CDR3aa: ASKFGQANTEAF

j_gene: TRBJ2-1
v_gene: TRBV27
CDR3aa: ASGLAGYNEQF

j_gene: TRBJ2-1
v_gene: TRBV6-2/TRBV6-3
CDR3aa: ASSNLRRSSYNEQF

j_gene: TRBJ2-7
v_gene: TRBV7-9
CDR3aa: ASSLGLDRYEQY

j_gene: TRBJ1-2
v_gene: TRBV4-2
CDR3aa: ASSQDPRTLGGLVGGYT

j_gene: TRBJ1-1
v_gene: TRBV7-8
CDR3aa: ASSRPQGAGTEAF

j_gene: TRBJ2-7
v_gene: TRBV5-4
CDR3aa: ASRTSGSSYEQY

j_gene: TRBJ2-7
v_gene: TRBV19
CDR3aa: ASSKKGYEQY